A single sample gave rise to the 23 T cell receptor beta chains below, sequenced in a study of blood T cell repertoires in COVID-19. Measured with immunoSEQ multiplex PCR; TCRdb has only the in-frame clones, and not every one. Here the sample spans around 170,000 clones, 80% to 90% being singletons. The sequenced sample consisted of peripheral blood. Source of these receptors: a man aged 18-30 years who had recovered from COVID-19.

The CDR3 region has the DNA TGTGCCAGCAGCCCAGACAGGGGGATGGGAACTGAAGCTTTCTTT. Translation: CASSPDRGMGTEAFF. The rearrangement joins TRBV5-4 to TRBJ1-1; TRBD1 aligns across 9 bases. Germline-derived CDR1 and CDR2 are SGHNT and YYREEE (reference sequence). The CDR3 covers 15 residues. Germline trimming cut 4 bases from V and 5 bases from J; bases unmatched to any gene: 9.

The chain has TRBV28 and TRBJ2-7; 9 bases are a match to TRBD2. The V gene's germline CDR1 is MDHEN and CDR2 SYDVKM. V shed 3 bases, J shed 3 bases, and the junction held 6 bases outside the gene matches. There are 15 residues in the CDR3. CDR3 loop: CASSLISGGYYEQYF. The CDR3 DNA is TGTGCCAGCAGTTTGATTAGCGGGGGCTACTACGAGCAGTACTTC.

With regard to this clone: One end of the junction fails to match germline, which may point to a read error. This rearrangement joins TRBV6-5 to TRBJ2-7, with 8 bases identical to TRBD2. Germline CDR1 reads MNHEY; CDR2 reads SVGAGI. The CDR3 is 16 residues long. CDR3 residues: CASSLGGAGGSSEQYF. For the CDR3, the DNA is TGTGCCAGCAGTTTGGGTGGGGCGGGAGGATCCTCCGAGCAGTACTTC.

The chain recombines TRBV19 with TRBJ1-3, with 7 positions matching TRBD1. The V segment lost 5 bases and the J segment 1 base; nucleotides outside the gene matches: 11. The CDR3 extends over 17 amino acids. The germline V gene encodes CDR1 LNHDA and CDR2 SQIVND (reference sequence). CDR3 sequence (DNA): TGTGCCAGTAGTGCCTACAGGGGCCAGAATTCTGGAAACACCATATATTTT. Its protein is CASSAYRGQNSGNTIYF.

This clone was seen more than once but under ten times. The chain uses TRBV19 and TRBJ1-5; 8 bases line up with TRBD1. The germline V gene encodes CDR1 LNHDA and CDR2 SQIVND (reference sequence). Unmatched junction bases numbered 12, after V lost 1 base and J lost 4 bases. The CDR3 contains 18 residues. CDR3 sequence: CASSIVGGGRGQNQPQHF. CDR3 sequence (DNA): TGTGCCAGTAGTATAGTGGGGGGGGGCAGGGGGCAGAATCAGCCCCAGCATTTT.

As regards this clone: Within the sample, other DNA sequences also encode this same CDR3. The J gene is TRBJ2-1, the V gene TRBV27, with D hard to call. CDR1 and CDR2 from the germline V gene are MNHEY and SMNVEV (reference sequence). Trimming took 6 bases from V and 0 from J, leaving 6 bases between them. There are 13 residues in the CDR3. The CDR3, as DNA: TGTGCCAGCAGCCTTAGCTCCTACAATGAGCAGTTCTTC. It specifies CASSLSSYNEQFF.

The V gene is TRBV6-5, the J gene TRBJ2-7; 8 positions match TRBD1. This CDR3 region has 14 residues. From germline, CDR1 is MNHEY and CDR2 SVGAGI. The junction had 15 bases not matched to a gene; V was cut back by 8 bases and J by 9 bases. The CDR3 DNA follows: TGTGCCAGCCGACAGGGGACCTCCTACGAGTGGCAGTACTTC. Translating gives CASRQGTSYEWQYF.

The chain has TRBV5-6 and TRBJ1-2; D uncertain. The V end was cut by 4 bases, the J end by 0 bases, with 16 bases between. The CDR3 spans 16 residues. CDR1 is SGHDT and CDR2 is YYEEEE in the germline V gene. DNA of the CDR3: TGTGCCAGCAGCCCCGAGGTGGGTAAAGCTAACTATGGCTACACCTTC. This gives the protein CASSPEVGKANYGYTF.

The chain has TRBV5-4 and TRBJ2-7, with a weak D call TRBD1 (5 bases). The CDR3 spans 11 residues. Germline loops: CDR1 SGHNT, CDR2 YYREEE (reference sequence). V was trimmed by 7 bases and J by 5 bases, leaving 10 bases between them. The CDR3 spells CASVVGDEQYF. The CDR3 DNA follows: TGTGCCAGCGTCGTAGGGGACGAGCAGTACTTC.

The CDR3 loop is CASSGGGLSYNEQFF. The DNA for the CDR3 is TGCGCCAGCAGTGGCGGGGGCCTCTCCTACAATGAGCAGTTCTTC. The chain recombines TRBV10-1 with TRBJ2-1; D is perhaps TRBD2 (7 bases). V gave up 4 bases and J gave up 0 bases, with 10 bases separating them. Germline lookup yields CDR1 WNHNN and CDR2 SYGVQD (reference sequence). This CDR3 contains 15 residues.

The CDR3 DNA sequence: TGCGCCAGCAGCAGGGGGGACAGTAGAGGAGGGACTGAAGCTTTCTTT. This codes for CASSRGDSRGGTEAFF. V gene TRBV5-1 combines with J gene TRBJ1-1; 7 bases are a match to TRBD1. J lost 5 bases, V lost 4 bases, and 14 bases had no gene match. Germline V gene sequence: CDR1 SGHRS, CDR2 YFSETQ. The CDR3 runs to 16 residues.

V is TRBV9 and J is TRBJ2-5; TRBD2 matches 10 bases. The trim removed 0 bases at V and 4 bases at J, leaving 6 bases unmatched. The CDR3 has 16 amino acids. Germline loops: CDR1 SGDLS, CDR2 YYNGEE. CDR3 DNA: TGTGCCAGCAGCGTAGGAGGGACTAGCGAAGGAGAGACCCAGTACTTC. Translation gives CASSVGGTSEGETQYF.

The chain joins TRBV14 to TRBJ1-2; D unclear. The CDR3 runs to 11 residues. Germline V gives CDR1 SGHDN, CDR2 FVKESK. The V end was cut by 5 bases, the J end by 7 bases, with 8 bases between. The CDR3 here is CASSAGFGYTF. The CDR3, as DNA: TGTGCCAGCAGCGCCGGGTTTGGCTACACCTTC.

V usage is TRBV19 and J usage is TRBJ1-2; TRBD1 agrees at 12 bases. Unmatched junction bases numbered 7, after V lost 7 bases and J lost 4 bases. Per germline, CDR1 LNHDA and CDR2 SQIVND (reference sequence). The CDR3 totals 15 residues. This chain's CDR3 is CASISGTGGSYGYTF. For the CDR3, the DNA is TGTGCCAGTATCTCCGGGACAGGGGGCTCCTATGGCTACACCTTC.

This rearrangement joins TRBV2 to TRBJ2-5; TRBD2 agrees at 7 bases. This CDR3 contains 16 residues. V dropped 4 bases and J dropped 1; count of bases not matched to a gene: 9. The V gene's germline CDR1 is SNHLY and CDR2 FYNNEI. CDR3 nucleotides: TGTGCCAGCAGTGCGGTGGCGGGAGATTCCCAAGAGACCCAGTACTTC. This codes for CASSAVAGDSQETQYF.

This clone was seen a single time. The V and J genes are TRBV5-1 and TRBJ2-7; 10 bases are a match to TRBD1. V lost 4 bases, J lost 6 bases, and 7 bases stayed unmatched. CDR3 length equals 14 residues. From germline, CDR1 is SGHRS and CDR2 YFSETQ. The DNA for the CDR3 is TGCGCCAGCAGCCTCCCCGGGACAGGGGTCGAGCAGTACTTC. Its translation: CASSLPGTGVEQYF.

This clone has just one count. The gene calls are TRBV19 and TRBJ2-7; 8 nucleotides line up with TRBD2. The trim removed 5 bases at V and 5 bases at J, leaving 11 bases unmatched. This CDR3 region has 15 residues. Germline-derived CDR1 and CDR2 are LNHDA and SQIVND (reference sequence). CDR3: CASSLLSGETHEQYF. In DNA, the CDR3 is TGTGCCAGTAGTCTCCTTAGCGGGGAGACCCACGAGCAGTACTTC.

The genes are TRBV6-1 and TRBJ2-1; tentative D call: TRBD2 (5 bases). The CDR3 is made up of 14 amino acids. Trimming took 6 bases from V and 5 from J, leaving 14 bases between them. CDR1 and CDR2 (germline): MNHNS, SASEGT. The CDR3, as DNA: TGTGCCAGCAGCGACGGACGAGGGAACAATGAGCAGTTCTTC. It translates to CASSDGRGNNEQFF.

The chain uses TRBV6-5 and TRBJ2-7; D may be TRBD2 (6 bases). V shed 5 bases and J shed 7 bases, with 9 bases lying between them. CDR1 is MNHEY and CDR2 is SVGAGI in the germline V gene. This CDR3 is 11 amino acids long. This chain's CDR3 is CASSRRGEQYF. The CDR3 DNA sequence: TGTGCCAGCAGTAGGCGGGGAGAGCAGTACTTC.

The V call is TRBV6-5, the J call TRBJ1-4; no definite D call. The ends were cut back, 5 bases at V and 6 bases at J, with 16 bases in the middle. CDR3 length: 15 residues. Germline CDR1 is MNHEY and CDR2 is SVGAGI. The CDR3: CASSPTGTRDEKLFF. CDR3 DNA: TGTGCCAGCAGTCCAACCGGCACTCGGGATGAAAAACTGTTTTTT.

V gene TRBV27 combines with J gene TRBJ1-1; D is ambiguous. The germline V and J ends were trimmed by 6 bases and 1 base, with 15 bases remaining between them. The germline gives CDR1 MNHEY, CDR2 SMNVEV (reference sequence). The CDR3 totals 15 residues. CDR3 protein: CASRQDGAGNTEAFF. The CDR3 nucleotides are TGTGCCAGCAGGCAAGATGGTGCGGGGAACACTGAAGCTTTCTTT.

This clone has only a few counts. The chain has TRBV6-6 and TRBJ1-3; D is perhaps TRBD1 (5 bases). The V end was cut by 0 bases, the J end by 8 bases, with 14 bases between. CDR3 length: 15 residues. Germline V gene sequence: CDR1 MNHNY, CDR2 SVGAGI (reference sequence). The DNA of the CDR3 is TGTGCCAGCAGTTACTCGGGGCAGCCCGCGGACACCATATATTTT. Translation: CASSYSGQPADTIYF.

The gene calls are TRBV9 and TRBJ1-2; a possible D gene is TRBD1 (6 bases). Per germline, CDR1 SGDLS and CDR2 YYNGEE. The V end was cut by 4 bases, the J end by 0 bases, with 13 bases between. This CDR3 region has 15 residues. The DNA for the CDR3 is TGTGCCAGCAGCATAGACAGGAGCACTAACTATGGCTACACCTTC. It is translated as CASSIDRSTNYGYTF.